This T cell receptor beta chain was sequenced in a study of Ad26.COV2.S vaccination and SARS-CoV-2 variants (dated by TCRdb to the early 2020s). Concerning the study at large: Vaccine-arm donors were drawn from COV1001, a multicentre, randomized, double-blind, placebo-controlled phase I-IIa trial of Ad26.COV2.S in healthy adults. Investigators did not know the trial group allocation while performing experiments and assessing outcomes. Trial participants were randomized into five groups of five: low-dose or high-dose Ad26.COV2.S given once or twice, or placebo on both occasions. TCRbeta repertoire sequencing was used to assess the specificity and breadth of SARS-CoV-2-reactive T cell receptors after Ad26.COV2.S vaccination. The TCR-sequenced set comprised approximately 30 samples: about 19 Ad26.COV2.S vaccine recipients, 5 placebo recipients and 8 SARS-CoV-2 convalescent individuals. Dosing of Ad26.COV2.S was intramuscular, at either 5x10^10 or 1x10^11 viral particles, delivered as one shot or as two shots spaced 56 days apart. Overall study outcomes, separate from this receptor: Substantial breadth of spike-specific CD8+ and CD4+ T cell responses was reported after vaccination. Ad26.COV2.S recipients had higher spike-specific TCR breadth than placebo recipients (P = 0.0014). The study lacked the statistical power to compare responses across vaccine doses or regimens. The authors noted that total T cell responses may have been underestimated by the TCR breadth and depth analyses. Vaccine and placebo recipients had similar non-spike TCR breadth, a finding consistent with the vaccine containing only spike.

As to this clone: Its cognate antigen has yet to be identified. No qualities accompany the bases; no much larger clone lies one base away.

TCRbeta CDR3 regions were sequenced with the immunoSEQ Assay. After extraction, genomic DNA underwent amplification by bias-controlled multiplex PCR, followed by high-throughput sequencing. The study's processing was this. To quantify the absolute abundance of every unique TCRbeta CDR3 region, sequences were collapsed and filtered. T cell fraction was estimated by normalization of TCRbeta template counts to usable DNA, with usable DNA being measured through amplification of reference genes present in all nucleated cells. Repertoire TCRs were annotated as SARS-CoV-2-specific when V gene, CDR3 amino acid sequence and J gene were exactly matched to a known reactive TCR set. The reference SARS-CoV-2 TCR set was derived from MIRA and filtered for enrichment in COVID-19-positive ImmuneCODE repertoires, a step that removed public or cross-reactive TCRs. Based on the MIRA antigens, annotated TCRs were further analysed at the level of specific ORF or position within ORF. Breadth was defined as the number of annotated unique rearrangements divided by the total number of unique productive rearrangements, and depth was defined as the summed frequency of the annotated unique rearrangements. Group comparisons of TCR breadth used two-sided Wilcoxon rank-sum tests. TCRdb stores this immuneACCESS table with in-frame sequences only. Part of the clones is absent; in the studies checked, under half of the shortfall reflects unresolved V genes, and no reason is known for the rest. The DNA was the basis for D and trimming; V, J and clone size are from that table. Across this sample there are 450,000 to 550,000 clones, with nearly 90% seen only once. The ten largest clones capture about 2.4% of the sample.

The label giving this sample's treatment or condition can be read as: some 19 received Ad26.COV2.S at low or high dose, single or two shots; roughly 5 received placebo; per-sample allocation not given. Repertoires of vaccine and placebo recipients were sequenced from samples collected on day 63 after the first injection. Cohort 1b enrolled about two dozen adults aged 18-55 years at a single site in Boston, USA, between 29 July and 7 August 2020. Ad26.COV2.S was a replication-incompetent adenovirus type 26 vector that expressed a prefusion-stabilized SARS-CoV-2 spike protein derived from the original Wuhan strain. The CDR3 goes from the cysteine to the phenylalanine over 16 residues. Only CDR3 DNA remains: 48 bases, in frame from the first base. CDR1 and CDR2 were assigned from the germline V gene (reference sequence) as LGHDT and YNNKEL. Trimming leaves V shorter by 4 bases and J shorter by 2 bases, with the junction holding 6 bases beyond the gene matches.

The sequencing here drew on peripheral blood, taken in a trial of Ad26.COV2.S vaccine versus placebo. The sequence joins TRBV3-1 (or the pseudogene TRBV3-2) to TRBJ2-3, with 10 central nucleotides matching TRBD2. The sequence was collected from a person aged 18-60 years who received the Ad26.COV2.S COVID-19 vaccine or a placebo. The nucleotides read TGTGCCAGCAGCCCTACTAGCGGGGATTTCACAGATACGCAGTATTTT. Its translation is CASSPTSGDFTDTQYF.